Following are 21 T cell receptor beta chains from one sample sequenced in a study of cytomegalovirus exposure and HLA in healthy donors. PCR amplification relied on 60 Vbeta primers (plus 13 Jbeta primers). Produced via immunoSEQ multiplex PCR; TCRdb's table is partial and in-frame only. This table has 150,000 to 200,000 clones, around 68% appearing once. The sequencing sample was made of PBMCs. The receptor source for this set is a middle-aged woman in good health and CMV-seropositive.

This clone was detected only a few times. V and J are TRBV7-2 and TRBJ2-3; no firm D call. Germline V CDR1 and CDR2: SGHTA, FQGNSA. This CDR3 contains 15 residues. Trimming left V 0 bases short and J 4 bases short, with 11 bases between. The CDR3 protein is CASSLAPSPPDTQYF. Written as DNA, the CDR3 is TGTGCCAGCAGCTTAGCGCCCAGTCCCCCAGATACGCAGTATTTT.

The rearrangement joins TRBV6-1 to TRBJ2-3; tentatively, D is TRBD1 (6 bases). The CDR3 sequence is 15 residues long. Germline assignment: CDR1 MNHNS and CDR2 SASEGT. Trimming took 2 bases from V and 4 from J, leaving 13 bases between them. DNA of the CDR3: TGTGCCAGCAGTGAACTGACAGGTCCCGCAGATACGCAGTATTTT. Amino acid sequence: CASSELTGPADTQYF.

V gene TRBV7-9 combines with J gene TRBJ1-1, with D possibly TRBD1 on 5 matching bases. The CDR3 consists of 14 residues. Deletions cut 5 bases from V and 2 bases from J, with 12 bases between. Germline lookup yields CDR1 SEHNR and CDR2 FQNEAQ (reference sequence). The CDR3 spells CASSPQGLNTEAFF. The CDR3 nucleotides are TGTGCCAGCAGCCCTCAGGGTCTTAACACTGAAGCTTTCTTT.

V gene TRBV28 combines with J gene TRBJ2-5, with D perhaps matching TRBD1 (5 bases). The DNA matches TRBJ2-7 better at its end, which makes the J call doubtful. Per germline, CDR1 MDHEN and CDR2 SYDVKM. The CDR3 consists of 11 residues. The CDR3 spells CASKGYYEQYF. Here the CDR3 DNA reads TGTGCCAGCAAGGGGTACTACGAGCAGTACTTC.

This chain joins TRBV13 and TRBJ2-5, with a weak D call TRBD1 (5 bases). The CDR3 runs to 12 residues. Trimming took off 5 bases at V and 11 bases at J, with 15 bases between the two ends. CDR1 and CDR2 (germline): PRHDT, FYEKMQ (reference sequence). As DNA, the CDR3 is TGTGCCAGCAGCCAGGCGACAGCCAGGCAGTACTTC. Its translation: CASSQATARQYF.

This clone was found once. The V gene is TRBV6-1, the J gene TRBJ2-3; the D gene is possibly TRBD2 (7 bases). This CDR3 has 14 amino acids. Between the trimmed V and J ends, which lost 7 bases and 6 bases, there was a span of 17 bases. In germline, CDR1 is MNHNS, CDR2 SASEGT. The CDR3 DNA reads as TGTGCCAGCATAGACGGGGGGCACATGGATACGCAGTATTTT. This codes for CASIDGGHMDTQYF.

The chain combines TRBV10-2 with TRBJ1-3, with D perhaps matching TRBD1 (5 bases). Germline CDR1 WSHSY, CDR2 SAAADI. V gave up 10 bases and J gave up 0 bases, with 10 bases separating them. The CDR3 is 13 amino acids. DNA of the CDR3: TGCGCCACACACGACAGCTCTGGAAACACCATATATTTT. It codes for CATHDSSGNTIYF.

This clone occurred once. The chain links TRBV14 to TRBJ2-1, with a weak D call TRBD1 (6 bases). V was clipped by 3 bases and J by 2 bases, with 11 bases between them. The CDR3 has 15 amino acids. Germline V gene lookup returns CDR1 SGHDN and CDR2 FVKESK. CDR3 amino acids: CASSHRDNPYNEQFF. For the CDR3, the DNA is TGTGCCAGCAGCCACCGGGACAACCCCTACAATGAGCAGTTCTTC.

The J gene is TRBJ1-3, the V gene TRBV6-6, with TRBD1 identical over 11 bases. V dropped 5 bases and J dropped 2; count of bases not matched to a gene: 2. Germline values: CDR1 MNHNY, CDR2 SVGAGI (reference sequence). The CDR3 totals 15 residues. The CDR3 sequence is CASSEDRGPGNTIYF. The DNA for the CDR3 is TGTGCCAGCAGTGAGGACAGGGGGCCTGGAAACACCATATATTTT.

The rearrangement uses TRBV18 and TRBJ1-2, with D unclear. The CDR3 is 15 residues long. From germline, CDR1 is KGHSH and CDR2 LQKENI. Trimming left V 2 bases short and J 0 bases short, with 10 bases between. The CDR3 DNA follows: TGTGCCAGCTCACCATATGCAGAAGCTAACTATGGCTACACCTTC. It codes for CASSPYAEANYGYTF.

There are a few counts of this clone. The gene calls are TRBV9 and TRBJ2-7, with D perhaps TRBD1 (5 bases). The CDR3 spans 15 residues. CDR1 is SGDLS and CDR2 is YYNGEE in the germline V gene. V lost 0 bases to trimming and J lost 4 bases, with 14 bases between them. The chain's CDR3 is CASSVAAGSFYEQYF. CDR3 in DNA: TGTGCCAGCAGCGTAGCGGCAGGGTCTTTTTACGAGCAGTACTTC. Full variable domain (outside the CDR3, taken from reference TRBV9 and TRBJ2-7): DSGVTQTPKHLITATGQRVTLRCSPRSGDLSVYWYQQSLDQGLQFLIQYYNGEERAKGNILERFSAQQFPDLHSELNLSSLELGDSALYFCASSVAAGSFYEQYFGPGTRLTVT.

This clone was counted a few times. The CDR3 DNA is TGTGCCAGCAGTTCGACAGTACCTAATGAAAAACTGTTTTTT. It translates to CASSSTVPNEKLFF. The rearrangement joins TRBV28 to TRBJ1-4, with D perhaps matching TRBD1 (5 bases). Germline V gene data show CDR1 as MDHEN and CDR2 as SYDVKM. The CDR3 consists of 14 residues. V was shortened by 4 bases and J by 3 bases, with 9 bases between the two germline ends. The entire variable domain, with the rest obtained from reference TRBV28 and TRBJ1-4, is as follows: DVKVTQSSRYLVKRTGEKVFLECVQDMDHENMFWYRQDPGLGLRLIYFSYDVKMKEKGDIPEGYSVSREKKERFSLILESASTNQTSMYLCASSSTVPNEKLFFGSGTQLSVL.

V usage is TRBV20-1 and J usage is TRBJ2-5; possibly TRBD2 for D (5 bases). CDR3 size: 11 residues. V lost 6 bases and J 5 bases, leaving 10 bases between the germline ends. Per germline, CDR1 DFQATT and CDR2 SNEGSKA (reference sequence). The CDR3 region is CSAEGAETQYF. The CDR3 bases are TGCAGTGCAGAGGGCGCGGAGACCCAGTACTTC.

The rearrangement links TRBV7-2 to TRBJ2-1; 9 bases match TRBD2. This CDR3 comprises 15 residues. Trimming removed 5 bases from V and 8 bases from J; junction bases left unmatched: 10. Germline V gene sequence: CDR1 SGHTA, CDR2 FQGNSA. CDR3 loop: CASSLRREGWYEQFF. The CDR3 nucleotides are TGTGCCAGCAGCCTTCGGCGGGAGGGTTGGTATGAGCAGTTCTTC.

The chain's CDR3 is CASTRTSGSESEQYF. DNA for the CDR3: TGTGCCAGCACTCGGACTAGCGGGAGTGAGAGTGAGCAGTACTTC. The rearrangement uses TRBV6-6 and TRBJ2-7; 13 bases are a match to TRBD2. The V gene end was trimmed by 7 bases and the J gene end by 7 bases; junction bases not matched to a gene: 10. CDR1 and CDR2 from the germline V gene are MNHNY and SVGAGI (reference sequence). The CDR3 extends over 15 amino acids.

This clone turned up a few times. The chain combines TRBV27 with TRBJ1-1; TRBD1 matches at 8 bases. J was trimmed by 2 bases and V by 2 bases; bases with no gene match: 1. The CDR3 runs to 14 residues. Per germline, CDR1 MNHEY and CDR2 SMNVEV (reference sequence). This CDR3 is CASSLQGANTEAFF. The CDR3 DNA is TGTGCCAGCAGTTTACAGGGGGCCAACACTGAAGCTTTCTTT.

The chain joins TRBV5-5 to TRBJ2-7; 8 bases agree with TRBD1. The V gene end was trimmed by 2 bases and the J gene end by 4 bases; junction bases not matched to a gene: 14. The CDR3 loop spans 17 amino acids. Germline V lookup: CDR1 SGHKS, CDR2 YYEKEE (reference sequence). In nucleotides, the CDR3 is TGTGCCAGCAGCTTCCTTAAATTTGGACAGGGTGCTTACGAGCAGTACTTC. Translation gives CASSFLKFGQGAYEQYF.

This clone was observed a few times. The V call is TRBV19, the J call TRBJ2-7; the match to TRBD1 covers 7 bases. Germline assignment: CDR1 LNHDA and CDR2 SQIVND (reference sequence). This CDR3 has 14 amino acids. V lost 5 bases, J lost 2 bases, and 6 bases stayed unmatched. The chain's CDR3 is CASSQPGQTYEQYF. Here the CDR3 DNA reads TGTGCCAGTAGTCAACCGGGACAGACCTACGAGCAGTACTTC. Full variable domain (missing parts from reference TRBV19 and TRBJ2-7): DGGITQSPKYLFRKEGQNVTLSCEQNLNHDAMYWYRQDPGQGLRLIYYSQIVNDFQKGDIAEGYSVSREKKESFPLTVTSAQKNPTAFYLCASSQPGQTYEQYFGPGTRLTVT.

This clone was counted a few times. The junction departs from the called germline gene at one end, perhaps through a read error. The chain links TRBV2 to TRBJ2-5; D possibly corresponds to TRBD1 (6 bases). Looked up from germline, CDR1 is SNHLY and CDR2 is FYNNEI. This CDR3 comprises 12 residues. In DNA form, the CDR3 reads TGTGCCAACAGTGGGGGCTCGGAGACCCAGTACTTC. This gives the protein CANSGGSETQYF.

The V call is TRBV4-3, the J call TRBJ1-1, with a weak D call TRBD1 (6 bases). V lost 0 bases and J 2 bases, leaving 13 bases between the germline ends. This CDR3 has 16 residues. In germline, CDR1 is LGHNA, CDR2 YSLEER. CDR3 protein: CASSQDRGQPNTEAFF. CDR3 sequence (DNA): TGCGCCAGCAGCCAAGACCGAGGACAGCCTAACACTGAAGCTTTCTTT.

The V call is TRBV19, the J call TRBJ1-2, with D tentatively TRBD1 (6 bases). The germline V gene encodes CDR1 LNHDA and CDR2 SQIVND (reference sequence). V lost 10 bases and J 4 bases, leaving 16 bases between the germline ends. The CDR3 spans 13 residues. CDR3 bases: TGTGCCACGGAACGAACAGGGTCCTATGGCTACACCTTC. Protein product: CATERTGSYGYTF.